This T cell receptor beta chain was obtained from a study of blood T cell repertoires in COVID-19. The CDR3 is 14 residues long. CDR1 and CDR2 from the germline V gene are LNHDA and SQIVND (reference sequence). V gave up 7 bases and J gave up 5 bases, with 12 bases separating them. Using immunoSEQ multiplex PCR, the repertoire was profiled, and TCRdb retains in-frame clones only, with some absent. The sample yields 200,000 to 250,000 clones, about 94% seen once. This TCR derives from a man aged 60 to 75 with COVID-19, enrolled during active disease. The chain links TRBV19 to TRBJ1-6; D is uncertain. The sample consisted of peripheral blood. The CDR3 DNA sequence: TGTGCCAGTAACCCGGGGTCTAATAATTCACCCCTCCACTTT. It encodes CASNPGSNNSPLHF.